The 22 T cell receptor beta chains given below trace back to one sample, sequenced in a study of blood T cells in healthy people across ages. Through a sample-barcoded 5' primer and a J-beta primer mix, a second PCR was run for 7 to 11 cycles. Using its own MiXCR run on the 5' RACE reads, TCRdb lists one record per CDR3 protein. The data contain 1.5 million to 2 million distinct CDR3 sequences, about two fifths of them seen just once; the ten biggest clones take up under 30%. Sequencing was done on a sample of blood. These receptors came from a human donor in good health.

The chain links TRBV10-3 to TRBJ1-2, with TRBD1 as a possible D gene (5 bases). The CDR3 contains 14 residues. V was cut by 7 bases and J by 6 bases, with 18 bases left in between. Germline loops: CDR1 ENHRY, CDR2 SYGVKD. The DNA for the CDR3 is TGTGCCATCACCGCGGGGACCTCCACCCATGGCTACACCTTC. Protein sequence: CAITAGTSTHGYTF.

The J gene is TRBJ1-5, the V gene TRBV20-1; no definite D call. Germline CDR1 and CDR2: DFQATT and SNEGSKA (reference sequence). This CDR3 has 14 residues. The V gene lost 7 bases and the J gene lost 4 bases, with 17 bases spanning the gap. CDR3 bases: TGCAGTGTCTCCACCTCCTACCCAAATCAGCCCCAGCATTTT. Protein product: CSVSTSYPNQPQHF.

CDR3 sequence (DNA): TGTGCCAGCGCATGGCGGGGCGTCAATGAGCAGTTCTTC. Its protein is CASAWRGVNEQFF. The gene calls are TRBV28 and TRBJ2-1; a possible D gene is TRBD2 (6 bases). V was clipped by 8 bases and J by 6 bases, with 14 bases between them. Germline values: CDR1 MDHEN, CDR2 SYDVKM. The CDR3 contains 13 residues.

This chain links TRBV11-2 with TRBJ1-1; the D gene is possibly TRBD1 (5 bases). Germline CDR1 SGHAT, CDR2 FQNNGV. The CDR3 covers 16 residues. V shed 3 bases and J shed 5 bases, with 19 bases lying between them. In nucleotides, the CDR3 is TGTGCCAGCAGCTTTCGGCAGGGCGCTACAAGGACTGAAGCTTTCTTT. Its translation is CASSFRQGATRTEAFF.

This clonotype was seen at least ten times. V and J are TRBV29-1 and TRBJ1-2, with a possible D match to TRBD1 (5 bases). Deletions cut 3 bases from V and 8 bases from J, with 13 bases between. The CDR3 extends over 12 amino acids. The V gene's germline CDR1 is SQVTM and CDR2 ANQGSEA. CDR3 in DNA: TGCAGCGTTGACGGCCAGGGATACGGCTACACCTTC. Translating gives CSVDGQGYGYTF.

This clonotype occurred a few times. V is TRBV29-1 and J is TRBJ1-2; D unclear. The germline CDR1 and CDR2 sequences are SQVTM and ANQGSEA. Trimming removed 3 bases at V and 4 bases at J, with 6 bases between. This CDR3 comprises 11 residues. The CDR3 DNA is TGCAGCGTTGACAGCTCCTATGGCTACACCTTC. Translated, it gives CSVDSSYGYTF.

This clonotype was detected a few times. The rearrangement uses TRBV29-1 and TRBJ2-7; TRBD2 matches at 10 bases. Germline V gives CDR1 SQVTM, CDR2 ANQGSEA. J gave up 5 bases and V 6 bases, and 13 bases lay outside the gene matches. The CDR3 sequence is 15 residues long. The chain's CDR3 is CSVLKLAGAFDEQYF. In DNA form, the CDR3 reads TGCAGCGTCCTGAAGCTAGCGGGGGCCTTTGACGAGCAGTACTTC.

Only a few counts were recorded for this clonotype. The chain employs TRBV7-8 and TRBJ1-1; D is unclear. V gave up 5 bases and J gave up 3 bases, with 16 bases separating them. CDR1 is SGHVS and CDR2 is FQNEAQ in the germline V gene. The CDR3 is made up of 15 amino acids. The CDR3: CASSAWGIPDTEAFF. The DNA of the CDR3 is TGTGCCAGCAGCGCATGGGGTATCCCCGACACTGAAGCTTTCTTT. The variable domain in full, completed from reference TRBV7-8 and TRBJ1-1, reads GAGVSQSPRYKVAKRGQDVALRCDPISGHVSLFWYQQALGQGPEFLTYFQNEAQLDKSGLPSDRFFAERPEGSVSTLKIQRTQQEDSAVYLCASSAWGIPDTEAFFGQGTRLTVV.

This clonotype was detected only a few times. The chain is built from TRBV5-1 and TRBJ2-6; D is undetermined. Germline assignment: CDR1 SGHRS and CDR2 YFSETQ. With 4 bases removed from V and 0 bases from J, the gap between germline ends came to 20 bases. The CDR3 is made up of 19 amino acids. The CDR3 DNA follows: TGCGCCAGCAGCCCCCTGGCCGGAATACCATTCTCTGGGGCCAACGTCCTGACTTTC. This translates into CASSPLAGIPFSGANVLTF.

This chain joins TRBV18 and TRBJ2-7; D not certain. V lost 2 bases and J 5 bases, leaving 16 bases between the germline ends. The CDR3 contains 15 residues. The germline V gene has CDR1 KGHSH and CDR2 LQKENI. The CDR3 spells CASSPSAGGVDEQYF. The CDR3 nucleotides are TGTGCCAGCTCACCATCAGCAGGTGGAGTTGACGAGCAGTACTTC.

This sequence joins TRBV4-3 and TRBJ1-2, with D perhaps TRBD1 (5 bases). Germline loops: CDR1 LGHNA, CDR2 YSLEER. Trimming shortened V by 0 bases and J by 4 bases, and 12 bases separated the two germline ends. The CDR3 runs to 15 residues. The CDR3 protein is CASSQEAGILYGYTF. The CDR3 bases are TGCGCCAGCAGCCAAGAGGCAGGGATTCTCTATGGCTACACCTTC.

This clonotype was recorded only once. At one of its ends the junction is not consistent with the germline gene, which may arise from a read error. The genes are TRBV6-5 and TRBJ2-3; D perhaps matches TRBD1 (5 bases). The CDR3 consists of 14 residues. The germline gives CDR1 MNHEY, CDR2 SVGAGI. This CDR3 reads CASKDTGSTDTLYF. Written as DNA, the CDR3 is TGTGCCAGCAAGGATACAGGAAGCACAGATACGCTGTATTTT.

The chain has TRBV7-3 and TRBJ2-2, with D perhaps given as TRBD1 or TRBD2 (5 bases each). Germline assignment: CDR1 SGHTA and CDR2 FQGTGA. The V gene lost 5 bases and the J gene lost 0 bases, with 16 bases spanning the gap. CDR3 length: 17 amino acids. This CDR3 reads CASSPLGTPANTGELFF. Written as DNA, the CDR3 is TGTGCCAGCAGCCCGCTTGGGACGCCCGCGAACACCGGGGAGCTGTTTTTT.

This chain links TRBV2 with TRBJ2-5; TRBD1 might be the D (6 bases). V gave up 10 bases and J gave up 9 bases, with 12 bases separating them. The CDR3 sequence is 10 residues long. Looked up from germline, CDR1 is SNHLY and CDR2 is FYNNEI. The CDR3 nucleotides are TGTGCCAAAAGGACAGCGGCCCAGTACTTC. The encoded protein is CAKRTAAQYF.

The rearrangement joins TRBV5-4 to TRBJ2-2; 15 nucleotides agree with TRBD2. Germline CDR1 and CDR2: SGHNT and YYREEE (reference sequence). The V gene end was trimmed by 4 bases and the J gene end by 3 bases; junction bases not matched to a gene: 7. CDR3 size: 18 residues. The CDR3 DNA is TGTGCCAGCAGCACCGGACTAGCGGGGGGGCTGTACACCGGGGAGCTGTTTTTT. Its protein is CASSTGLAGGLYTGELFF.

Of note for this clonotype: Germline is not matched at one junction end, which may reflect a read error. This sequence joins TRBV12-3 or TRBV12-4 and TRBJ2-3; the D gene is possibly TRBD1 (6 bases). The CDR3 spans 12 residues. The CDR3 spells CASSFRTDTEYF. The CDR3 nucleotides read TGTGCCAGCAGTTTTAGGACAGATACGGAGTATTTT.

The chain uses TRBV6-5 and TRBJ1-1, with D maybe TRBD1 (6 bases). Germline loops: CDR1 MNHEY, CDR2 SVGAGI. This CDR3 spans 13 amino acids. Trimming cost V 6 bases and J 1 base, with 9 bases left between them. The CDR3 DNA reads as TGTGCCAGCAGGACAGGATCGAACACTGAAGCTTTCTTT. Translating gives CASRTGSNTEAFF.

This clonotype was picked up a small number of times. CDR3 coding DNA: TGTGCCAGCAGTAAAGACAGGGGGGTCTACAATGAGCAGTTCTTC. This sequence encodes CASSKDRGVYNEQFF. The chain combines TRBV6-1 with TRBJ2-1; the match to TRBD1 covers 9 bases. The CDR3 extends over 15 amino acids. V lost 5 bases to trimming and J lost 3 bases; unmatched junction nucleotides: 5. Germline V lookup: CDR1 MNHNS, CDR2 SASEGT.

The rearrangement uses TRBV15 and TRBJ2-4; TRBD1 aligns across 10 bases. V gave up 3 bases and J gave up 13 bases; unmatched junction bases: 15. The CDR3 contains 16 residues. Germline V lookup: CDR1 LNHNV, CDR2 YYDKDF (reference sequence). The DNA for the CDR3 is TGTGCCACCAGCAGGGAACCCTCGGGACAGGGGTATACCCAGTACTTC. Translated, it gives CATSREPSGQGYTQYF.

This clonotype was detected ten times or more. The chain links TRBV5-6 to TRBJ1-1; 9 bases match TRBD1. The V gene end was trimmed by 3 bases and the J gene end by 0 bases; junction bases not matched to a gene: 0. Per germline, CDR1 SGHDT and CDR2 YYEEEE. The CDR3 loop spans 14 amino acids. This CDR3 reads CASSWDRVNTEAFF. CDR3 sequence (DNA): TGTGCCAGCAGCTGGGACAGGGTGAACACTGAAGCTTTCTTT.

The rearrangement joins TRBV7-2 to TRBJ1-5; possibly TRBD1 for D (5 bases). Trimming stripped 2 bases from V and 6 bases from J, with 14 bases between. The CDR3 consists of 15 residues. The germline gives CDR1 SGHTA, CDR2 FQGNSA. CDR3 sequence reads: CASSLYRGGGQPQHF. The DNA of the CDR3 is TGTGCCAGCAGCTTATATAGGGGAGGAGGTCAGCCCCAGCATTTT.

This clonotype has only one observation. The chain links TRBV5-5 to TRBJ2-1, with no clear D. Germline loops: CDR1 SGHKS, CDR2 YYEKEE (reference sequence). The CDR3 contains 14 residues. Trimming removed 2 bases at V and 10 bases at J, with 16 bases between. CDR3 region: CASSFWKGSNEQFF. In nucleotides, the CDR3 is TGTGCCAGCAGCTTTTGGAAGGGAAGCAACGAGCAGTTCTTC.